The present entry profiles one TCR beta chain with its context. About 0.45 to 1 ug RNA was reverse transcribed with random hexamers. One entry per CDR3 protein results from TCRdb running MiXCR on the immunoSEQ multiplex PCR reads. The repertoire has approximately 120,000 distinct CDR3 sequences, 90% to 95% of them found once; the top ten carry around 0.078%. This record comes from a study of CD8 T cells in Susac syndrome. The CDR3 sequence is 12 residues long. CDR1 and CDR2 from the germline V gene are SQVTM and ANQGSEA. Trimming removed 3 bases at V and 7 bases at J, with 12 bases between. Sequencing used CD4+ T cells from PBMCs. This clonotype was sampled from a human donor in good health. This chain links TRBV29-1 with TRBJ2-5; D not resolved. CDR3 bases: TGCAGCGTTGAGCCTGCCGGTGGGACCCAGTACTTC. The encoded protein is CSVEPAGGTQYF.